This TCR beta chain was observed in a study of metastatic and nonmetastatic thyroid tumors. Study details: Both malignant and benign thyroid patients supplied peripheral blood and tumor or nodule tissue samples, across which the repertoires of these patients were then compared.

Each patient came to thyroid surgery without any prior treatment (of any kind). This clone was counted ten times or more. Through MiXCR, TCRdb re-clonotyped the PCR reads. The sample has approximately 25,000 clones, 20% to 30% seen once; the top ten hold approximately 20%. Sample: blood. The source is a male donor with papillary thyroid cancer or a benign thyroid nodule (not recorded which). Some clones in this sample may be carry-over from other donors' samples.

CDR3 in amino acids: CASSSHRDQPQHF. The CDR3 coding sequence is TGTGCCAGCAGCTCCCACCGGGATCAGCCCCAGCATTTT. The chain recombines TRBV7-2 with TRBJ1-5; D gene ambiguous. V lost 4 bases to trimming and J lost 5 bases, with 9 bases between them. The CDR3 totals 13 residues. Per the germline V gene, CDR1 is SGHTA and CDR2 is FQGNSA.